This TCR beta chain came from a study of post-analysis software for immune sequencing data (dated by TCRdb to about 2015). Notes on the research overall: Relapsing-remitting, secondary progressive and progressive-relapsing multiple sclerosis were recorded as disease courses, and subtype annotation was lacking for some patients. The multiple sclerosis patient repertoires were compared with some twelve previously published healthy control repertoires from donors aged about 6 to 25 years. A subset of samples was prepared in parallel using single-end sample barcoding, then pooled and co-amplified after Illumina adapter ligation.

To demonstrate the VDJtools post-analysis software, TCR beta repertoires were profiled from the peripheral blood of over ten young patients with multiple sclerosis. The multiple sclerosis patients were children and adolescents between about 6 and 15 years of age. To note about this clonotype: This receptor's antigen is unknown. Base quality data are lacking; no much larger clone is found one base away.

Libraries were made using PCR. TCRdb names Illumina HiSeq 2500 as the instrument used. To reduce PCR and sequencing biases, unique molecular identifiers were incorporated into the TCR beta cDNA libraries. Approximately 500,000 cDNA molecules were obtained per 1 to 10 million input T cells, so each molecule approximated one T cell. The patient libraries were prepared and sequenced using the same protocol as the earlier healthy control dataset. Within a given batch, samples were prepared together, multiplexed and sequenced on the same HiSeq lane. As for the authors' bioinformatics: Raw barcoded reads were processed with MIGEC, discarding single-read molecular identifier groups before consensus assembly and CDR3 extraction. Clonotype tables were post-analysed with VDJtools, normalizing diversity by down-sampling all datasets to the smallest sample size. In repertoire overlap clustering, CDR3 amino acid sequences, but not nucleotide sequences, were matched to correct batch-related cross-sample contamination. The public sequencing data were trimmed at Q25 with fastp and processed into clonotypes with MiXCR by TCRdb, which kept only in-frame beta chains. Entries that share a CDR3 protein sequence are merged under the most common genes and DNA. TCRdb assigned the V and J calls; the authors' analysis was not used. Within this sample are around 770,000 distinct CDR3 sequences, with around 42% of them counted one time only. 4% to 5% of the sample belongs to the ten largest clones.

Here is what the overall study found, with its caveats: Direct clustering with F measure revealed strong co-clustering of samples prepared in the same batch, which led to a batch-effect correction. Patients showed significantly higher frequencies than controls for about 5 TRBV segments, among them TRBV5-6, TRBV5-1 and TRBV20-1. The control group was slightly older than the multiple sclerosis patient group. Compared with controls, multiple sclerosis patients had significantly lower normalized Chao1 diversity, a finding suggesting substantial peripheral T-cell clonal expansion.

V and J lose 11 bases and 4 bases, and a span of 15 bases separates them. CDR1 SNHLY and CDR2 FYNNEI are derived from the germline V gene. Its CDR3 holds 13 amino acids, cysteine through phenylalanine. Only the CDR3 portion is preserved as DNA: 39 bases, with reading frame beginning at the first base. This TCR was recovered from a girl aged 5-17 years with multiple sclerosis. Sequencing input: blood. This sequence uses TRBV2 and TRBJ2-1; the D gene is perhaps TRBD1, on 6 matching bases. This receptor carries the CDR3 CAGHLDSYNEQFF. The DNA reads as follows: TGTGCCGGGCATTTGGACAGTTACAATGAGCAGTTCTTC. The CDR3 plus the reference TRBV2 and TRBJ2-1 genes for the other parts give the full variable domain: EPEVTQTPSHQVTQMGQEVILRCVPISNHLYFYWYRQILGQKVEFLVSFYNNEISEKSEIFDDQFSVERPDGSNFTLKIRSTKLEDSAMYFCAGHLDSYNEQFFGPGTRLTVL.